This TCR beta chain is from a study of beta chain features in type 1 diabetes. Investigators reverse transcribed all isolated RNA, so they sequenced expressed TCRB transcripts. Assay: immunoSEQ multiplex PCR; the TCRdb copy retains only in-frame clones and omits some. The sample gives some 350,000 clones, roughly 13% of which show up once; roughly 0.015% is in the top ten. Findings of the study overall: Researchers cautioned that cDNA sequencing could over-represent cells with high TCR expression. Researchers report that Type 1 diabetes patients had moderately but significantly shorter TCRB CDR3s across all four CD4+ subsets.

This clone was picked up a small number of times. Antigen specificity is unknown. There was one heparinised blood draw per donor, averaging roughly 110 mL. Staining for CD45RO/CCR7/CD25/CD127/CD95/CD27 allowed sorting of CD4+ naive, central memory, regulatory and stem cell-like memory cells. This TCR was recovered from a young woman with type 1 diabetes. The sequencing input was naive CD4+ T cells from blood.

CDR3 in DNA: TGTGCCAGTAGTACCGAACAGGGCTTTAGCAATCAGCCCCAGCATTTT. Protein sequence: CASSTEQGFSNQPQHF. The genes are TRBV19 and TRBJ1-5; TRBD1 might be the D (6 bases). The CDR3 is 16 amino acids. Trimming left V 4 bases short and J 0 bases short, with 13 bases between. Germline CDR1 and CDR2: LNHDA and SQIVND (reference sequence).